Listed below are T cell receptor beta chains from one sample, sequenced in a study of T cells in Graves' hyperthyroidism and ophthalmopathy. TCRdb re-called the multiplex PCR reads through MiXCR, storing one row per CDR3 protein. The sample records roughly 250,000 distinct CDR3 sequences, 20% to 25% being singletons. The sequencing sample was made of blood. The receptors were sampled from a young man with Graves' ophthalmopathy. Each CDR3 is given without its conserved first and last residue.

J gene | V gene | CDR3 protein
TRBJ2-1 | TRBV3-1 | ASSQRAGTSGRLQF
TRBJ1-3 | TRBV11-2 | ASSFALTGAGNTIY
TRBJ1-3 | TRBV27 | ASSIMWGVGNTIY
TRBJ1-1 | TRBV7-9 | ASSPRPYTEAF
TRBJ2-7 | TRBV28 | ASSLGQNYEQY
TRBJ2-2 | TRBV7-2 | ASSLGRLAGGTTGELF
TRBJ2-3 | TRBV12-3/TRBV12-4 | ASSTGLAGGGNTQY
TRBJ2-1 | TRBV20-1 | SARTGRTYNEQF
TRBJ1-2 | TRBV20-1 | SARHRGDGYT
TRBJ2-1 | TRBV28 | ASSLFQGPVGNEQF
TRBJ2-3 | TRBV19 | ASSLTGTFGDTQY
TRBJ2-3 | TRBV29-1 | SLRPGLAAADTQY
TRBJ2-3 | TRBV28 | ASSLRGHSTDTQY
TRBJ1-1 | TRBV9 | ASSPRQRMNTEAF
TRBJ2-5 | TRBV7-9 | ASSLTLKEETQY
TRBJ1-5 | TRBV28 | ASSLVGQANQPQH
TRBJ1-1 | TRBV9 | ASSVGEATEAF
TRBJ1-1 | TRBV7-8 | ASSQRGQVVSTEAF
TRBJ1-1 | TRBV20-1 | SASGLGRNTEAF
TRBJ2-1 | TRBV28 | ASSLGHNNEQF
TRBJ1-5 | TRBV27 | ASSSNRQNSNQPQH
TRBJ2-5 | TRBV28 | ASSGGLEETQY
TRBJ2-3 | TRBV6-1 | ASIQTGGADTQY
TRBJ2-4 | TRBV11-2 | ATSVAGVNIQY
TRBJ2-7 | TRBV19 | ASSIKAGVPRYEQY
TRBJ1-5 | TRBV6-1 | ASSESLGTSNQPQH
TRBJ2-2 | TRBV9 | ASRGSGELF
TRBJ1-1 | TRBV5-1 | ASGLGGDTEAF